The 5 T cell receptor beta chains below were found in one sample sequenced in a study of radiotherapy plus CTLA-4 blockade in lung cancer. Produced via immunoSEQ multiplex PCR; TCRdb's table is partial and in-frame only. The sample has about 48,000 clones, 82% seen once. The sequences come from peripheral blood, collected from a patient treated with radiotherapy plus ipilimumab. The receptor set was obtained from a human donor with non-small cell lung cancer who had stable disease on radiotherapy plus ipilimumab.

V is TRBV11-2 and J is TRBJ2-7; D gene unclear. Germline V gene data show CDR1 as SGHAT and CDR2 as FQNNGV. Trimming shortened V by 0 bases and J by 5 bases, and 14 bases separated the two germline ends. The length of the CDR3 is 15 residues. The CDR3 sequence: CASSLDLSVLDEQYF. CDR3 DNA: TGTGCCAGCAGCTTAGATCTCTCGGTTCTAGACGAGCAGTACTTC.

As DNA, the CDR3 is TGTGCCAGCAGTTCGACAGGGGTAAAGACCAAAAACATTCAGTACTTC. Its translation: CASSSTGVKTKNIQYF. V usage is TRBV28 and J usage is TRBJ2-4; TRBD1 matches 8 bases. The CDR3 totals 16 residues. CDR1 and CDR2 from the germline V gene are MDHEN and SYDVKM. J lost 2 bases, V lost 4 bases, and 7 bases had no gene match. The complete variable domain, with remaining parts taken from reference TRBV28 and TRBJ2-4, reads DVKVTQSSRYLVKRTGEKVFLECVQDMDHENMFWYRQDPGLGLRLIYFSYDVKMKEKGDIPEGYSVSREKKERFSLILESASTNQTSMYLCASSSTGVKTKNIQYFGAGTRLSVL.

The rearrangement links TRBV15 to TRBJ1-6; 9 bases are a match to TRBD1. Germline CDR1 is LNHNV and CDR2 is YYDKDF (reference sequence). V trimming: 3 bases; J trimming: 7 bases; junction bases outside the gene matches: 4. The CDR3 spans 15 residues. CDR3 in amino acids: CATSRRGQGNSPLHF. The CDR3 region has the DNA TGTGCCACCAGCAGGCGAGGACAGGGGAATTCACCCCTCCACTTT.

V usage is TRBV10-1 and J usage is TRBJ2-5; 7 bases align to TRBD2. TRBJ2-7 matches the DNA end more closely, so the J call is doubtful. Germline V gives CDR1 WNHNN, CDR2 SYGVQD (reference sequence). The CDR3 has 12 residues. Written as DNA, the CDR3 is TGCGCCAGCAGCGCCGGGAGGAACGAGCAGTACTTC. Translating gives CASSAGRNEQYF.

The chain joins TRBV23-1 to TRBJ2-1, with 7 bases aligning to TRBD2. TRBV23-1 is known as an ORF, though its function is uncertain. This CDR3 has 19 amino acids. The J segment lost 6 bases and the V segment lost 6 bases, leaving 23 bases of the junction unmatched. The CDR3 DNA is TGCGCCAGCAGCCGATCGGGGACGAGCGGGACCACTTCTGGCAATGAGCAGTTCTTC. This translates into CASSRSGTSGTTSGNEQFF.